Listed below are T cell receptor beta chains from one sample, sequenced in a study of blood T cell repertoires in COVID-19. The data were produced by immunoSEQ multiplex PCR, yet TCRdb's version contains in-frame clones alone and is incomplete. Of 250,000 to 350,000 clones listed, 80% to 90% are singletons. The sequenced sample was PBMCs or T cells enriched from blood (not recorded which). These receptors were collected from a woman aged 25 to 39 who had recovered from COVID-19. CDR3s include the opening cysteine and the closing phenylalanine or tryptophan. Each record gives: V gene, D gene, clone size, J gene, CDR3 protein, CDR3 DNA. D genes are given only for firm matches. Clone sizes are given selectively: once, few, many, or a class where the clone is expanded.

v_gene: TRBV6-2/TRBV6-3; d_gene: -; abundance: -; j_gene: TRBJ2-1; CDR3aa: CASSLTGPGSSYNEQFF; CDR3nt: TGTGCCAGCAGTTTGACTGGTCCCGGGAGCTCCTACAATGAGCAGTTCTTC
v_gene: TRBV7-9; d_gene: TRBD1; abundance: -; j_gene: TRBJ2-1; CDR3aa: CASRAGQGRTDEQFF; CDR3nt: TGTGCCAGCAGAGCAGGACAGGGAAGGACGGATGAGCAGTTCTTC
v_gene: TRBV5-6; d_gene: -; abundance: -; j_gene: TRBJ1-1; CDR3aa: CASSLRQAIPNTEAFF; CDR3nt: TGTGCCAGCAGCTTACGACAGGCGATACCGAACACTGAAGCTTTCTTT
v_gene: TRBV5-1; d_gene: -; abundance: -; j_gene: TRBJ1-1; CDR3aa: CASSIGTLGTEAFF; CDR3nt: TGCGCCAGCAGCATCGGGACATTGGGCACTGAAGCTTTCTTT
v_gene: TRBV6-4; d_gene: TRBD2; abundance: few; j_gene: TRBJ2-1; CDR3aa: CASSPGLAANEQFF; CDR3nt: TGTGCCAGCAGTCCGGGACTAGCGGCCAATGAGCAGTTCTTC
v_gene: TRBV30; d_gene: -; abundance: -; j_gene: TRBJ1-2; CDR3aa: CAWRPGAYYGYTF; CDR3nt: TGTGCCTGGAGGCCAGGCGCATACTATGGCTACACCTTC
v_gene: TRBV6-5; d_gene: TRBD1; abundance: -; j_gene: TRBJ2-5; CDR3aa: CASSRDREETQYF; CDR3nt: TGTGCCAGCAGCCGGGACAGGGAAGAGACCCAGTACTTC
v_gene: TRBV7-6; d_gene: TRBD1; abundance: -; j_gene: TRBJ2-7; CDR3aa: CASSSGTVYEQYF; CDR3nt: TGTGCCAGCAGCTCGGGGACAGTTTACGAGCAGTACTTC
v_gene: TRBV19; d_gene: -; abundance: -; j_gene: TRBJ2-3; CDR3aa: CASSIAAEVTQYF; CDR3nt: TGTGCCAGTAGTATAGCGGCGGAGGTGACGCAGTATTTT
v_gene: TRBV30; d_gene: TRBD1; abundance: -; j_gene: TRBJ1-6; CDR3aa: CAWSSTGTVNSPLHF; CDR3nt: TGTGCCTGGAGTTCGACCGGGACAGTTAATTCACCCCTCCACTTT
v_gene: TRBV5-4; d_gene: -; abundance: -; j_gene: TRBJ1-1; CDR3aa: CASSLTVGDTEAFF; CDR3nt: TGTGCCAGCAGCTTGACAGTAGGGGACACTGAAGCTTTCTTT
v_gene: TRBV7-8; d_gene: TRBD1; abundance: -; j_gene: TRBJ1-3; CDR3aa: CASSLWTGASSGNTIYF; CDR3nt: TGTGCCAGCAGCCTGTGGACAGGAGCTAGCTCTGGAAACACCATATATTTT
v_gene: TRBV29-1; d_gene: TRBD1; abundance: -; j_gene: TRBJ1-1; CDR3aa: CSVDGTGGTEAFF; CDR3nt: TGCAGCGTTGACGGGACAGGTGGTACTGAAGCTTTCTTT
v_gene: TRBV28; d_gene: -; abundance: -; j_gene: TRBJ2-3; CDR3aa: CASSFAGSTDTQYF; CDR3nt: TGTGCCAGCAGTTTTGCAGGGAGCACAGATACGCAGTATTTT
v_gene: TRBV11-2; d_gene: -; abundance: -; j_gene: TRBJ1-2; CDR3aa: CASSLGRLTNYGYTF; CDR3nt: TGTGCCAGCAGCTTAGGCAGGCTCACTAACTATGGCTACACCTTC
v_gene: TRBV14; d_gene: -; abundance: -; j_gene: TRBJ2-7; CDR3aa: CASSLLGAYEQYF; CDR3nt: TGTGCCAGCAGCCTGCTTGGGGCTTACGAGCAGTACTTC
v_gene: TRBV5-1; d_gene: TRBD2; abundance: -; j_gene: TRBJ2-7; CDR3aa: CASSLGASGGAYEQYF; CDR3nt: TGCGCCAGCAGCTTGGGGGCAAGCGGGGGGGCCTACGAGCAGTACTTC
v_gene: TRBV5-4; d_gene: -; abundance: -; j_gene: TRBJ2-7; CDR3aa: CASSPRQQTYEQYF; CDR3nt: TGTGCCAGCAGCCCTCGACAGCAAACCTACGAGCAGTACTTC
v_gene: TRBV10-3; d_gene: TRBD2; abundance: -; j_gene: TRBJ2-2; CDR3aa: CATAGENTGELFF; CDR3nt: TGTGCCACCGCGGGGGAGAACACCGGGGAGCTGTTTTTT
v_gene: TRBV18; d_gene: -; abundance: -; j_gene: TRBJ1-3; CDR3aa: CASSPQETGGNTIYF; CDR3nt: TGTGCCAGCTCACCACAAGAGACAGGTGGAAACACCATATATTTT